Listed below are T cell receptor beta chains from one sample, sequenced in a study of blood T cell repertoires in COVID-19. The table came from immunoSEQ multiplex PCR; TCRdb's copy has only in-frame clones and leaves some out. Of 540,000 or so clones in the sample, about 89% were seen once. The sample taken for sequencing was peripheral blood. These receptors all stem from a woman aged 45-59 years with COVID-19, enrolled during active disease. Both conserved end residues are trimmed from each CDR3. The D gene is left open where the match is weak.

j_call v_call d_call cdr3_aa
TRBJ1-2 TRBV25-1 . ASSPIDRSYGYT
TRBJ1-5 TRBV7-8 TRBD1 ASGDRVVNQPQH
TRBJ1-5 TRBV6-5 . ASRVVRDQPQH
TRBJ2-3 TRBV11-2 . ASSLEDYTDTQY
TRBJ1-6 TRBV6-4 TRBD1 ASSDSTGGNSPLH
TRBJ1-2 TRBV11-2 TRBD1 ASSTTGDLGYGYT
TRBJ2-4 TRBV6-2/TRBV6-3 TRBD1 ASSPRGQGKNIQY
TRBJ1-2 TRBV19 . ASSPSANYGYT
TRBJ2-5 TRBV7-9 TRBD1 ASSLGRQGMQETQY
TRBJ1-2 TRBV30 . AWSVGGGYGYT
TRBJ1-2 TRBV2 TRBD1 ASSLRQGGGYGYT
TRBJ2-6 TRBV3-1/TRBV3-2 . ASSSTPGGANVLT
TRBJ1-1 TRBV6-5 TRBD1 ASRAGQTYTEAF
TRBJ1-1 TRBV3-1/TRBV3-2 TRBD1 ASSQTGENTEAF
TRBJ2-3 TRBV11-2 TRBD2 ASSLAGGATDTQY
TRBJ1-2 TRBV6-5 TRBD1 ASTRVQGGGGYT
TRBJ2-7 TRBV10-3 . AIKEGLEVGEQY
TRBJ1-1 TRBV7-8 . ASSLEQGATEAF
TRBJ2-1 TRBV5-4 TRBD2 ASSRAGGQYNEQF
TRBJ1-1 TRBV5-4 . ASSEVSTEAF
TRBJ2-1 TRBV6-5 . ASSYSRQGYNEQF
TRBJ1-5 TRBV6-1 . ASSEKRSHQPQH
TRBJ2-2 TRBV6-1 . ASSESNTGELF
TRBJ1-1 TRBV6-4 TRBD1 ASRPQGASGTEAF
TRBJ1-1 TRBV25-1 . ARGSAGVDLEAF
TRBJ2-7 TRBV5-1 . ASSSAYEQY
TRBJ1-2 TRBV27 TRBD1 ASSFWPPGQEYYGYT
TRBJ1-5 TRBV6-5 . ASRQGNQPQH
TRBJ1-6 TRBV19 TRBD1 ASSLRTGGDSPLH
TRBJ2-5 TRBV24-1 TRBD2 ATSLAGGRAETQY
TRBJ1-2 TRBV7-9 . ASSLGPDGYT
TRBJ1-1 TRBV2 TRBD1 ASSRDRLENTEAF
TRBJ1-1 TRBV12-5 . ASGLVQGEAF
TRBJ1-2 TRBV6-5 TRBD1 ASRPGTGAHYGYT
TRBJ2-3 TRBV10-3 . AISESASTDTQY
TRBJ2-7 TRBV4-1 TRBD2 ASSQEYGSGAYEQY
TRBJ2-7 TRBV27 . ASSYSTLSYEQY
TRBJ2-5 TRBV27 . ASSLFATGLETQY
TRBJ1-2 TRBV2 TRBD1 ASSSGQGNYGYT
TRBJ1-1 TRBV5-6 . ASSFGTGVFSEAF
TRBJ1-2 TRBV7-2 . ASSYLTGSYGYT
TRBJ2-4 TRBV19 TRBD2 ASGLAGSIQY
TRBJ2-1 TRBV5-1 . ASSLTDEQF
TRBJ1-4 TRBV3-1/TRBV3-2 . ASSQARGLLGGTNEKLF
TRBJ2-7 TRBV6-5 TRBD2 ASMEGGGAYEQY
TRBJ1-2 TRBV19 . ASSNFRTSPGYT
TRBJ1-1 TRBV5-1 TRBD1 ASSSTGDTEAF
TRBJ2-7 TRBV6-2/TRBV6-3 TRBD1 ASSSWTGREQY
TRBJ2-5 TRBV7-9 TRBD1 ASNDLPGQGGETQY
TRBJ1-5 TRBV7-6 . ASSYSDTDQPQH
TRBJ1-2 TRBV11-1 . ASSLLRQARTA
TRBJ2-5 TRBV6-4 TRBD2 ASSETLASGETQY
TRBJ1-3 TRBV12-3/TRBV12-4 . ASSSNTIY
TRBJ1-2 TRBV6-1 . ASSEEGLYGYT
TRBJ1-1 TRBV19 . ASQTGWERNTEAF
TRBJ2-2 TRBV28 . ASSSRVSGELF
TRBJ2-1 TRBV11-3 TRBD2 ASSTGTSGANEQF